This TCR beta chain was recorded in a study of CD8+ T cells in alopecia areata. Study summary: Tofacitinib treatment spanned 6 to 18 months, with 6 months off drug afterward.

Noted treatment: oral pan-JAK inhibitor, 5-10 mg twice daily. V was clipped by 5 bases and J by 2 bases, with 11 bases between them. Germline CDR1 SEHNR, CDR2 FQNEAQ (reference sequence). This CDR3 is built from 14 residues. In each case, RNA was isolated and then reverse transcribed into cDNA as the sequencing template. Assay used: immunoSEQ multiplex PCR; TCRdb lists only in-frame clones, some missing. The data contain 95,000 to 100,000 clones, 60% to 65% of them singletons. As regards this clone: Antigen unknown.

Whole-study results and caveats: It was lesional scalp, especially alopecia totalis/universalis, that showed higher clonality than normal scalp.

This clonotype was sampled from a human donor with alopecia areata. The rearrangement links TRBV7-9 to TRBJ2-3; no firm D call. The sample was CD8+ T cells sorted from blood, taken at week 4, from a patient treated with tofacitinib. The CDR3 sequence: CASSRQGYTDTQYF. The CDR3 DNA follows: TGTGCCAGCAGCCGACAAGGGTACACAGATACGCAGTATTTT.